Listed below are T cell receptor beta chains from one sample, sequenced in a study of cytomegalovirus exposure and HLA in healthy donors. The protocol was immunoSEQ multiplex PCR, while the TCRdb copy is restricted to in-frame clones and leaves out a portion. The sample has tens of thousands of clones, around 74% seen once. The material sequenced was PBMCs. The receptors originated from a man aged 25-45 years in good health and CMV-seropositive. Each CDR3 is given with its conserved first and last residue. A D gene is named only where the DNA matches it firmly. Rows give clone size only sometimes, using once, few, many, or a class for an expanded clone.

>.|TRBV7-3|.|TRBJ2-3
CASSLSGGGSTDTQYF
TGTGCCAGCAGCTTAAGTGGCGGGGGCAGCACAGATACGCAGTATTTT
>.|TRBV11-1|.|TRBJ2-5
CASSRGGPLQETQYF
TGTGCCAGCAGCCGCGGGGGCCCGCTACAAGAGACCCAGTACTTC
>.|TRBV5-1|.|TRBJ2-7
CASSGDSATQQYF
TGCGCCAGCAGCGGAGACAGCGCGACCCAGCAGTACTTC
>TRBD1|TRBV9|.|TRBJ2-2
CASSVGTANTGELFF
TGTGCCAGCAGCGTCGGGACAGCGAACACCGGGGAGCTGTTTTTT
>.|TRBV4-1|.|TRBJ1-2
CASSPGGSYGYTF
TGCGCCAGCAGCCCTGGGGGGAGCTATGGCTACACCTTC
>.|TRBV4-2|few|TRBJ1-4
CASREHRATNEKLFF
TGTGCCAGCAGAGAACACAGGGCAACTAATGAAAAACTGTTTTTT
>TRBD2|TRBV9|.|TRBJ2-2
CASSVVSGGPTGELFF
TGTGCCAGCAGCGTAGTGAGCGGGGGTCCCACCGGGGAGCTGTTTTTT
>.|TRBV28|.|TRBJ1-6
CASSAGGFRAYRRTYNSPLHF
TGTGCCAGCTCCGCGGGGGGCTTTAGGGCGTACCGCCGGACCTATAATTCACCCCTCCACTTT
>TRBD2|TRBV7-3|.|TRBJ2-1
CASSTSGGLVEQFF
TGTGCCAGCAGCACTAGCGGGGGTTTGGTTGAGCAGTTCTTC
>.|TRBV27|.|TRBJ1-6
CASSQGSDSVNSPLHF
TGTGCCAGCAGTCAGGGGTCTGACAGCGTTAATTCACCCCTCCACTTT
>.|TRBV28|.|TRBJ2-5
CASRTHHLQETQYF
TGTGCCAGCAGGACACACCACTTACAAGAGACCCAGTACTTC
>TRBD1|TRBV16|.|TRBJ2-6
CASRGQASGANVLTF
TGTGCCAGCAGAGGACAGGCCTCTGGGGCCAACGTCCTGACTTTC
>.|TRBV6-1|.|TRBJ1-5
CASSEAVEGTQPQHF
TGTGCCAGCAGTGAAGCGGTGGAGGGCACTCAGCCCCAGCATTTT
>.|TRBV6-1|few|TRBJ1-6
CASSPDRSNSPLHF
TGTGCCAGCAGTCCAGACAGATCGAATTCACCCCTCCACTTT
>TRBD2|TRBV7-9|.|TRBJ2-7
CSSSPAPGGVGSYEQYF
TGTTCCAGCAGCCCCGCGCCCGGGGGGGTTGGGTCCTACGAGCAGTACTTC
>.|TRBV5-1|.|TRBJ2-7
CASSLAMTAYEQYF
TGCGCCAGCAGCTTGGCCATGACAGCTTACGAGCAGTACTTC
>.|TRBV7-6|.|TRBJ1-1
CASSSNLNTEAFF
TGTGCCAGCAGCTCTAACCTCAACACTGAAGCTTTCTTT
>.|TRBV5-1|few|TRBJ2-7
CASSGRLSGSYEQYF
TGCGCCAGCAGTGGACGGTTGAGCGGCTCCTACGAGCAGTACTTC
>TRBD1|TRBV7-3|.|TRBJ2-3
CASSLTALGQGDTDTQYF
TGTGCCAGCAGCTTAACTGCTCTGGGACAGGGGGACACAGATACGCAGTATTTT
>.|TRBV23-1|.|TRBJ1-1
CASSQQGDTEAFF
TGCGCCAGCAGTCAACAGGGCGACACTGAAGCTTTCTTT